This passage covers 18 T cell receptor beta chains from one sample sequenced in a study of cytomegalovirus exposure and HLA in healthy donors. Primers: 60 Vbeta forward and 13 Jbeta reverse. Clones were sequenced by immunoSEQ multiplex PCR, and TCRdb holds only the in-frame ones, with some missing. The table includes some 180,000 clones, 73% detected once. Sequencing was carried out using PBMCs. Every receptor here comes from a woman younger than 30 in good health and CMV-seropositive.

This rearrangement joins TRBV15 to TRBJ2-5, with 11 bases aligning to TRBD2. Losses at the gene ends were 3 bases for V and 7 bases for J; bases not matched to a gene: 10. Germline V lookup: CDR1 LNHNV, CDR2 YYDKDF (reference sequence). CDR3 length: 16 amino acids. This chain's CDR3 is CATSRGRTSGLGTQYF. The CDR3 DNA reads TGTGCCACCAGCAGGGGGCGGACTAGCGGGTTGGGGACCCAGTACTTC.

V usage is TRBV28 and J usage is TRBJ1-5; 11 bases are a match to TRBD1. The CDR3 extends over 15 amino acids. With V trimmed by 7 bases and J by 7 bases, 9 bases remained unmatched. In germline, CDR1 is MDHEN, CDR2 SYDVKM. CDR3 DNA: TGTGCCAGCAAAGAAGGACAGGGGGCAGGACAGCCCCAGCATTTT. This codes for CASKEGQGAGQPQHF.

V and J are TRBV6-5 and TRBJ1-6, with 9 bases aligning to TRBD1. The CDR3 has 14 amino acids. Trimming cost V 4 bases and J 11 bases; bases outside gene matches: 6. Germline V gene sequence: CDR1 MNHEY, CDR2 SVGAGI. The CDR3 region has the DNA TGTGCCAGCAGTTCCGGGACAGGGTTGACACCCCTCCACTTT. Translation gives CASSSGTGLTPLHF.

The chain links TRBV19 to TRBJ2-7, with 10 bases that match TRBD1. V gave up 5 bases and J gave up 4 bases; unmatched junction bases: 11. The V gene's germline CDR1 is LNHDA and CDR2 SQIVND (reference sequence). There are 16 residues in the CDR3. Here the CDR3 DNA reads TGTGCCAGTAGTCGTTTTCCGGGACAGGGGATGTACGAGCAGTACTTC. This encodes CASSRFPGQGMYEQYF.

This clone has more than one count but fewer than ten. The CDR3 DNA is TGTGCCAGCGCTGTGGGGGGGGGTGGAGGCTACACCTTC. Translation: CASAVGGGGGYTF. The rearrangement links TRBV7-3 to TRBJ1-2; perhaps TRBD1 as D (5 bases). The CDR3 is 13 amino acids. The germline V gene encodes CDR1 SGHTA and CDR2 FQGTGA. V lost 8 bases to trimming and J lost 8 bases, with 18 bases between them.

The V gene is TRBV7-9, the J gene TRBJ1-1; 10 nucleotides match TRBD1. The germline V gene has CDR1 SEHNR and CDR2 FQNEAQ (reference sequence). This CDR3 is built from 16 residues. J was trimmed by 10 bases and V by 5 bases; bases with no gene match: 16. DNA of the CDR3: TGTGCCAGCAGCCCGGAGGGGACAGGGGCCGTCCTTGGAGCTTTCTTT. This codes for CASSPEGTGAVLGAFF.

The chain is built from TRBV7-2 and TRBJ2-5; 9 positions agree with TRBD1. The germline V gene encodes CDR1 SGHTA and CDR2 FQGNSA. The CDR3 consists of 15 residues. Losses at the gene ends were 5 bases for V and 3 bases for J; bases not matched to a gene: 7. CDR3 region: CASSKNRGLEETQYF. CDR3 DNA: TGTGCCAGCAGCAAAAACAGGGGGCTTGAAGAGACCCAGTACTTC. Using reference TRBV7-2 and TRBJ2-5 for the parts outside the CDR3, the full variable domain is GAGVSQSPSNKVTEKGKDVELRCDPISGHTALYWYRQSLGQGLEFLIYFQGNSAPDKSGLPSDRFSAERTGGSVSTLTIQRTQQEDSAVYLCASSKNRGLEETQYFGPGTRLLVL.

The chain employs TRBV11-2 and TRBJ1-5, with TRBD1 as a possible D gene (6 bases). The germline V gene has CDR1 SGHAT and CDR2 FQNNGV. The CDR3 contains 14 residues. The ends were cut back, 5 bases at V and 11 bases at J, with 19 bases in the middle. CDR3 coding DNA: TGTGCCAGCAGCCCAAACAGGGATCCGCGGTCCCAGCATTTT. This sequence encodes CASSPNRDPRSQHF.

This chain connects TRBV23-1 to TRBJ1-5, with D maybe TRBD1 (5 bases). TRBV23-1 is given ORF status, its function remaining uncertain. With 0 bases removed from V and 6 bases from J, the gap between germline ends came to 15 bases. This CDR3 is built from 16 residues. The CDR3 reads CASSQSCFRAGQPQHF. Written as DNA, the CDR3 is TGCGCCAGCAGTCAATCATGTTTCAGGGCCGGTCAGCCCCAGCATTTT.

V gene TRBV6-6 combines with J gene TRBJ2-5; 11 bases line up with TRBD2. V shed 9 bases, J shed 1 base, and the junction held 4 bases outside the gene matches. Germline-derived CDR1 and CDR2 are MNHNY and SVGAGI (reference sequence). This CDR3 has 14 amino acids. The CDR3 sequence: CASRLAGSQETQYF. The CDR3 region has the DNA TGTGCCAGTAGACTAGCGGGGTCCCAAGAGACCCAGTACTTC.

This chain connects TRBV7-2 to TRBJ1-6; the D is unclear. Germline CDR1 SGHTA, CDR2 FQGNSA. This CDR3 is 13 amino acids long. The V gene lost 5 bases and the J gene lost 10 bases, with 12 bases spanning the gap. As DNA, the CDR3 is TGTGCCAGCAGCCTCCAGACGGGATCACCCCTCCACTTT. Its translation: CASSLQTGSPLHF.

The CDR3 loop reads CASSQGRSSGGADTQYF. The CDR3 bases are TGCGCCAGCAGCCAAGGTCGAAGTAGCGGGGGGGCAGATACGCAGTATTTT. The chain employs TRBV4-3 and TRBJ2-3, with 11 nucleotides matching TRBD2. Germline assignment: CDR1 LGHNA and CDR2 YSLEER. The length of the CDR3 is 17 residues. The V segment lost 1 base and the J segment 4 bases; nucleotides outside the gene matches: 7.

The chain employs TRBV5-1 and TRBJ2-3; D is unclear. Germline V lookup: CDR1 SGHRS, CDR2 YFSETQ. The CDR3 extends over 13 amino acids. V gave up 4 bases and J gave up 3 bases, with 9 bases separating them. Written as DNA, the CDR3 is TGCGCCAGCAGCCCCACAGAGACAGATACGCAGTATTTT. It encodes CASSPTETDTQYF.

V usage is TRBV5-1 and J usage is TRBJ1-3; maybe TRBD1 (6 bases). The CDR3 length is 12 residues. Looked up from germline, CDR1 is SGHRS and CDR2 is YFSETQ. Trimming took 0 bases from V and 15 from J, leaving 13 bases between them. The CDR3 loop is CASSLGWGLKYF. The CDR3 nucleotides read TGCGCCAGCAGCTTGGGCTGGGGGCTAAAATATTTT.

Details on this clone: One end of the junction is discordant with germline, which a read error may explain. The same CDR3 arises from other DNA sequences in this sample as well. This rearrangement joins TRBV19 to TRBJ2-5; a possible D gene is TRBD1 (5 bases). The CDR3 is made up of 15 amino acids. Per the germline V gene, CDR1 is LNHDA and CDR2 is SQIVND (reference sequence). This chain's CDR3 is CASAAAKGHQETQYF. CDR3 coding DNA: TGCGCCAGTGCCGCGGCGAAGGGGCACCAAGAGACCCAGTACTTC. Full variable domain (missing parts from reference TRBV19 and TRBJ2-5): DGGITQSPKYLFRKEGQNVTLSCEQNLNHDAMYWYRQDPGQGLRLIYYSQIVNDFQKGDIAEGYSVSREKKESFPLTVTSAQKNPTAFYLCASAAAKGHQETQYFGPGTRLLVL.

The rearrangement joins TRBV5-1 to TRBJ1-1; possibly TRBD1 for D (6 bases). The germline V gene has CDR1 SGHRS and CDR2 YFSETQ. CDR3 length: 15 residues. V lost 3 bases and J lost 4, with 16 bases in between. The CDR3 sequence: CASSSSGVSITEAFF. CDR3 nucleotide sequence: TGCGCCAGCAGCTCCTCAGGGGTATCGATCACTGAAGCTTTCTTT.

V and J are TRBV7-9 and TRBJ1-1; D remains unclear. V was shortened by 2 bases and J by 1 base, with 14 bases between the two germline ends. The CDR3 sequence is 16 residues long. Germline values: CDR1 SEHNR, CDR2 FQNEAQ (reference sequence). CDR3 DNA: TGTGCCAGCAGCTTAATTGAGGGCTACCCGAACACTGAAGCTTTCTTT. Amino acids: CASSLIEGYPNTEAFF.

CDR3 region: CASSPSGLAVANEQFF. CDR3 in DNA: TGTGCCAGCAGTCCTTCCGGGCTAGCGGTAGCCAATGAGCAGTTCTTC. The gene calls are TRBV27 and TRBJ2-1, with 7 bases identical to TRBD2. Germline V gene data show CDR1 as MNHEY and CDR2 as SMNVEV (reference sequence). J was trimmed by 6 bases and V by 5 bases; bases with no gene match: 13. The length of the CDR3 is 16 residues.